This TCR beta chain originates from a study of OX40 agonist ivuxolimab in advanced cancers. Study-wide background: The group had a mean age of about 65 years, ranged from about 20 to 80, and was 82.7% male.

TCRdb keeps only in-frame clones here, not all; method: immunoSEQ multiplex PCR. This sample has about 20,000 clones, with 78% found just once. CDR1 LNHDA and CDR2 SQIVND come from the germline V gene (reference sequence). The CDR3 is 14 residues long. After removal of 5 bases from V and 0 bases from J, the junction contained 2 bases not matched to a gene. The starting material was CD4+ or CD8+ T cells sorted from blood, obtained in a trial of the OX40 agonist ivuxolimab. The source is an adult with an advanced solid tumor such as melanoma, head and neck, liver or kidney cancer. The chain links TRBV19 to TRBJ2-3; TRBD1 aligns across 7 bases. The CDR3 DNA reads TGTGCCAGTAGTGTACAGGGGAGCACAGATACGCAGTATTTT. Its protein product is CASSVQGSTDTQYF.